This entry lists 20 T cell receptor beta chains sequenced from one sample in a study of blood T cell repertoires in COVID-19 (dated by TCRdb to about 2020). The library relied on the immunoSEQ multiplex PCR assay. Entries here come from immuneACCESS through TCRdb and include only in-frame sequences with V and J called. Some clones fail to appear in such tables; in the studies checked, an unresolved V gene covers under half of the shortfall, and the cause of the remainder is unknown. The table for this sample lists 250,000 to 350,000 clones; approximately 89% of them were counted only once. 5.5% to 8% of the sample lies in the top ten. The sample consisted of peripheral blood. The source is a woman in her thirties who had recovered from COVID-19.

The genes are TRBV3-1 (or the pseudogene TRBV3-2) and TRBJ2-1; D is unclear. CDR3 length: 15 residues. Per germline, CDR1 LGHDT and CDR2 YNNKEL (reference sequence). V was shortened by 0 bases and J by 6 bases, with 12 bases between the two germline ends. CDR3: CASSQEGSSSNEQFF. The DNA for the CDR3 is TGTGCCAGCAGCCAAGAAGGCAGTAGCTCCAATGAGCAGTTCTTC.

The CDR3 sequence is CASSLDGSNTEAFF. Written as DNA, the CDR3 is TGTGCCAGCAGCTTGGATGGCTCGAACACTGAAGCTTTCTTT. The genes are TRBV5-4 and TRBJ1-1; D ambiguous. The germline V gene encodes CDR1 SGHNT and CDR2 YYREEE (reference sequence). CDR3 length equals 14 residues. The V end lost 0 bases, the J end lost 1 base, and 7 bases lay between the germline ends.

This clone showed up just once. The same CDR3 also results from other DNA sequences found in this sample. The chain employs TRBV24-1 and TRBJ2-5, with 11 bases fitting TRBD1. The CDR3 is 15 residues long. Germline trimming cut 4 bases from V and 5 bases from J; bases unmatched to any gene: 5. CDR1 and CDR2 (germline): KGHDR, SFDVKD. The CDR3 loop is CATSDSDRGLETQYF. CDR3 DNA sequence: TGTGCCACCAGTGACTCGGACAGGGGGCTTGAGACCCAGTACTTC.

The chain combines TRBV19 with TRBJ1-5; D is possibly TRBD1 (5 bases). This CDR3 has 13 residues. The ends were cut back, 3 bases at V and 5 bases at J, with 8 bases in the middle. Germline CDR1 LNHDA, CDR2 SQIVND (reference sequence). Here the CDR3 reads CASSISRDQPQHF. For the CDR3, the DNA is TGTGCCAGTAGTATTTCCAGGGATCAGCCCCAGCATTTT. Variable domain in full (rest from reference TRBV19 and TRBJ1-5): DGGITQSPKYLFRKEGQNVTLSCEQNLNHDAMYWYRQDPGQGLRLIYYSQIVNDFQKGDIAEGYSVSREKKESFPLTVTSAQKNPTAFYLCASSISRDQPQHFGDGTRLSIL.

CDR3 DNA sequence: TGTGCCAGCAGCGCGACAGGGGGCAACTCCTACGAGCAGTACTTC. The encoded protein is CASSATGGNSYEQYF. This chain joins TRBV7-3 and TRBJ2-7; 10 bases map to TRBD1. The length of the CDR3 is 15 residues. Losses at the gene ends were 5 bases for V and 0 bases for J; bases not matched to a gene: 4. Germline CDR1 is SGHTA and CDR2 is FQGTGA.

About this clone itself: Other DNA sequences from this sample encode an identical CDR3 as well. The V gene is TRBV5-1, the J gene TRBJ1-1; a possible D gene is TRBD1 (5 bases). CDR3 length: 14 residues. V was shortened by 0 bases and J by 3 bases, with 9 bases between the two germline ends. CDR1 and CDR2 from the germline V gene are SGHRS and YFSETQ. The CDR3 spells CASSLGWGDTEAFF. CDR3 sequence (DNA): TGCGCCAGCAGCTTGGGGTGGGGGGACACTGAAGCTTTCTTT. Full variable domain (remainder filled in from reference TRBV5-1 and TRBJ1-1): KAGVTQTPRYLIKTRGQQVTLSCSPISGHRSVSWYQQTPGQGLQFLFEYFSETQRNKGNFPGRFSGRQFSNSRSEMNVSTLELGDSALYLCASSLGWGDTEAFFGQGTRLTVV.

The chain joins TRBV6-6 to TRBJ2-7; TRBD1 agrees at 8 bases. The CDR3 contains 15 residues. CDR1 and CDR2 from the germline V gene are MNHNY and SVGAGI (reference sequence). V lost 6 bases, J lost 0 bases, and 7 bases stayed unmatched. The DNA of the CDR3 is TGTGCCAGCAGATCGAGGACAGGGAGCTCCTACGAGCAGTACTTC. It is translated as CASRSRTGSSYEQYF.

The chain links TRBV5-4 to TRBJ2-1; TRBD2 matches 10 bases. Germline CDR1 reads SGHNT; CDR2 reads YYREEE (reference sequence). V lost 2 bases, J lost 9 bases, and 8 bases stayed unmatched. This CDR3 is built from 15 residues. The CDR3 spells CASSLQAGGLGEQFF. The DNA of the CDR3 is TGTGCCAGCAGCTTACAAGCGGGGGGGTTAGGTGAGCAGTTCTTC.

V usage is TRBV7-2 and J usage is TRBJ2-2; D is perhaps TRBD1 (6 bases). The CDR3 length is 14 residues. CDR1 and CDR2 (germline): SGHTA, FQGNSA. With 6 bases removed from V and 4 bases from J, the gap between germline ends came to 12 bases. CDR3 loop: CASSPQGSTGELFF. CDR3 coding DNA: TGTGCCAGCAGTCCACAGGGATCCACCGGGGAGCTGTTTTTT. Filled out from reference TRBV7-2 and TRBJ2-2, the complete variable domain reads GAGVSQSPSNKVTEKGKDVELRCDPISGHTALYWYRQSLGQGLEFLIYFQGNSAPDKSGLPSDRFSAERTGGSVSTLTIQRTQQEDSAVYLCASSPQGSTGELFFGEGSRLTVL.

The chain joins TRBV9 to TRBJ1-5, with D possibly TRBD1 on 5 matching bases. Germline V gene lookup returns CDR1 SGDLS and CDR2 YYNGEE. V was pared by 3 bases and J by 7 bases, with 11 bases between. The CDR3 sequence is 13 residues long. The CDR3 DNA reads as TGTGCCAGCAGCGCCGACAGTCGCCAGCCCCAGCATTTT. Translation gives CASSADSRQPQHF.

The chain recombines TRBV19 with TRBJ1-2; possibly TRBD1 for D (5 bases). The CDR3 extends over 13 amino acids. Germline V gives CDR1 LNHDA, CDR2 SQIVND (reference sequence). Trimming pared 5 bases from V and 4 bases from J, leaving 11 bases between. The CDR3 sequence is CASSPLDSYGYTF. CDR3 DNA: TGTGCCAGTAGTCCCTTAGACAGCTATGGCTACACCTTC.

Only a few counts were recorded for this clone. This chain links TRBV3-1 (or the pseudogene TRBV3-2) with TRBJ1-3; possibly TRBD1 for D (5 bases). The CDR3 is made up of 15 amino acids. Trimming took off 5 bases at V and 4 bases at J, with 15 bases between the two ends. Germline V gene data show CDR1 as LGHDT and CDR2 as YNNKEL (reference sequence). CDR3 loop: CASSGQSRSGNTIYF. In nucleotides, the CDR3 is TGTGCCAGCAGCGGACAATCTAGGTCCGGAAACACCATATATTTT.

The chain uses TRBV30 and TRBJ1-2; D gene uncertain. The V gene's germline CDR1 is GTSNPN and CDR2 SVGIG (reference sequence). The CDR3 sequence is 12 residues long. V shed 4 bases and J shed 4 bases, with 10 bases lying between them. The chain's CDR3 is CAWMRTSYGYTF. The DNA for the CDR3 is TGTGCCTGGATGCGGACTTCCTATGGCTACACCTTC.

Points on this clone: This CDR3 is also generated by other DNA sequences in the sample. V usage is TRBV28 and J usage is TRBJ2-3, with 12 bases identical to TRBD2. Germline lookup yields CDR1 MDHEN and CDR2 SYDVKM. The CDR3 totals 15 residues. The V and J ends lost 6 bases and 2 bases, in that order; junction bases with no gene match: 3. The CDR3 spells CASRLAGGPTDTQYF. DNA for the CDR3: TGTGCCAGCAGACTAGCGGGGGGACCCACAGATACGCAGTATTTT. The whole variable domain, remainder taken from reference TRBV28 and TRBJ2-3, is DVKVTQSSRYLVKRTGEKVFLECVQDMDHENMFWYRQDPGLGLRLIYFSYDVKMKEKGDIPEGYSVSREKKERFSLILESASTNQTSMYLCASRLAGGPTDTQYFGPGTRLTVL.

The V gene is TRBV7-3, the J gene TRBJ2-5, with unresolved D. The CDR3 runs 13 residues. Trimming removed 5 bases at V and 2 bases at J, with 9 bases between. Per germline, CDR1 SGHTA and CDR2 FQGTGA. DNA for the CDR3: TGTGCCAGCAGCCGAGGAGTGCAAGAGACCCAGTACTTC. It is translated as CASSRGVQETQYF.

The V call is TRBV11-2, the J call TRBJ1-5; maybe TRBD1 (5 bases). Germline assignment: CDR1 SGHAT and CDR2 FQNNGV. The V end was cut by 5 bases, the J end by 7 bases, with 9 bases between. The CDR3 extends over 12 amino acids. The CDR3 region is CASSHGQQPQHF. DNA of the CDR3: TGTGCCAGCAGCCACGGACAACAGCCCCAGCATTTT.

This chain joins TRBV19 and TRBJ1-2, with unresolved D. Per germline, CDR1 LNHDA and CDR2 SQIVND (reference sequence). V lost 0 bases and J lost 0, with 8 bases in between. The CDR3 contains 15 residues. CDR3 in DNA: TGTGCCAGTAGTATAGACGGCGGCACTAACTATGGCTACACCTTC. This translates into CASSIDGGTNYGYTF.

The V and J genes are TRBV19 and TRBJ1-5, with unresolved D. Trimming cost V 3 bases and J 5 bases, with 5 bases left between them. CDR3 length: 12 residues. The V gene's germline CDR1 is LNHDA and CDR2 SQIVND (reference sequence). CDR3 DNA: TGTGCCAGTAGTATGCAGGATCAGCCCCAGCATTTT. This gives the protein CASSMQDQPQHF. The entire variable domain, with the rest obtained from reference TRBV19 and TRBJ1-5, is as follows: DGGITQSPKYLFRKEGQNVTLSCEQNLNHDAMYWYRQDPGQGLRLIYYSQIVNDFQKGDIAEGYSVSREKKESFPLTVTSAQKNPTAFYLCASSMQDQPQHFGDGTRLSIL.

Only one count was recorded for this clone. V and J are TRBV19 and TRBJ1-2; maybe TRBD1 (6 bases). CDR3 length equals 14 residues. Trimming cost V 3 bases and J 4 bases, with 12 bases left between them. The germline V gene encodes CDR1 LNHDA and CDR2 SQIVND (reference sequence). CDR3: CASSITGNVYGYTF. CDR3 coding DNA: TGTGCCAGTAGTATTACAGGGAACGTCTATGGCTACACCTTC.

This rearrangement joins TRBV2 to TRBJ2-5, with 14 bases lining up with TRBD2. CDR1 and CDR2 from the germline V gene are SNHLY and FYNNEI. This CDR3 is built from 14 residues. V dropped 6 bases and J dropped 3; count of bases not matched to a gene: 0. CDR3 protein: CASRTSGGEETQYF. In DNA, the CDR3 is TGTGCCAGCAGGACTAGCGGGGGGGAAGAGACCCAGTACTTC.